This TCR beta chain came from a study of blood T cell repertoires in COVID-19. About the study: COVID-19 samples from acute and convalescent phases originated in the United States, Italy and Spain. Nucleic acid was either cDNA or gDNA, and it came from T cells, B-cell-depleted T cells, or PBMCs.

The CDR3 is 13 residues long. Per germline, CDR1 KGHDR and CDR2 SFDVKD. V lost 3 bases, J lost 9 bases, and 13 bases lay in between. Original processing methods: How many nucleated cells were present was estimated from reference gene primer amplification. Sequencing used immunoSEQ multiplex PCR; TCRdb keeps in-frame clones, though not all of them. Clone size and the V and J calls come from that table; the DNA yielded D and trimming. The repertoire holds some 200,000 clones, with approximately 80% as singletons. The genes are TRBV24-1 and TRBJ1-2, with D possibly TRBD1 on 5 matching bases. The origin of this receptor is a woman older than 75 with acute or convalescent COVID-19. Specimen: peripheral blood. The CDR3 DNA is TGTGCCACCAGTGATATTTACGGGGGAAGCTACACCTTC. It specifies CATSDIYGGSYTF.